The 31 T cell receptor beta chains reported below all come from one sample, sequenced in a study of PD-L1 blockade in urothelial cancer. Time point defined: peripheral blood 6 weeks after treatment start. Produced via immunoSEQ multiplex PCR; TCRdb's table is partial and in-frame only. The sample lists some 48,000 clones, around 87% occurring once. Specimen: PBMCs, collected around atezolizumab (anti-PD-L1) treatment. These receptors were taken from a man aged 55-75 years with urothelial cancer.

The chain employs TRBV6-1 and TRBJ2-3; TRBD1 matches 8 bases. J gave up 5 bases and V 9 bases, and 7 bases lay outside the gene matches. The germline gives CDR1 MNHNS, CDR2 SASEGT. CDR3 length: 13 residues. CDR3 protein: CASTGGAGDTQYF. Written as DNA, the CDR3 is TGTGCCAGTACAGGGGGAGCTGGAGATACGCAGTATTTT.

This chain's CDR3 is CAASQGHTEAFF. CDR3 DNA: TGTGCCGCCAGTCAGGGGCACACTGAAGCTTTCTTT. The J gene is TRBJ1-1, the V gene TRBV5-6; TRBD1 might be the D (6 bases). CDR1 and CDR2 (germline): SGHDT, YYEEEE. Between the trimmed V and J ends, which lost 10 bases and 3 bases, there was a span of 13 bases. This CDR3 has 12 residues.

This clone appeared many times. The chain uses TRBV2 and TRBJ1-6; possible D gene TRBD1, 5 bases. Trimming removed 4 bases from V and 9 bases from J, with 10 bases in between. CDR3 length equals 13 residues. The germline V gene encodes CDR1 SNHLY and CDR2 FYNNEI. The CDR3 region has the DNA TGTGCCAGCAGTGTCAGGGAACGTTCACCCCTCCACTTT. Translated: CASSVRERSPLHF.

This clone was recorded only once. The J gene is TRBJ2-3, the V gene TRBV7-2; D ambiguous. The V and J ends lost 5 bases and 2 bases respectively, with 5 bases between them. The CDR3 has 12 amino acids. Looked up from germline, CDR1 is SGHTA and CDR2 is FQGNSA. The CDR3 sequence: CASSVFTDTQYF. The CDR3, as DNA: TGTGCCAGCAGCGTATTCACAGATACGCAGTATTTT.

V gene TRBV4-1 combines with J gene TRBJ2-3, with 10 bases lining up with TRBD2. The V segment lost 0 bases and the J segment 3 bases; nucleotides outside the gene matches: 6. Germline V gene lookup returns CDR1 MGHRA and CDR2 YSYEKL. The CDR3 loop spans 17 amino acids. DNA of the CDR3: TGCGCCAGCAGCCAAGATCCCACAGCGGGGGGGACAGATACGCAGTATTTT. Protein product: CASSQDPTAGGTDTQYF.

V and J are TRBV5-6 and TRBJ2-3; 9 nucleotides line up with TRBD2. The length of the CDR3 is 17 residues. Germline V CDR1 and CDR2: SGHDT, YYEEEE. V lost 0 bases, J lost 2 bases, and 7 bases stayed unmatched. The chain's CDR3 is CASSLALRGGNTDTQYF. In nucleotides, the CDR3 is TGTGCCAGCAGCTTGGCATTGCGGGGGGGGAACACAGATACGCAGTATTTT.

This chain links TRBV18 with TRBJ2-7; a weak D match, TRBD2 (5 bases). V lost 6 bases, J lost 3 bases, and 12 bases lay in between. CDR1 is KGHSH, CDR2 LQKENI, per germline. The CDR3 consists of 13 residues. The CDR3 region is CASSPGKVYEQYF. DNA of the CDR3: TGTGCCAGCTCCCCCGGGAAAGTCTACGAGCAGTACTTC.

The chain combines TRBV6-5 with TRBJ2-5; 7 bases are shared with TRBD1. The J segment lost 4 bases and the V segment lost 4 bases, leaving 0 bases of the junction unmatched. The V gene's germline CDR1 is MNHEY and CDR2 SVGAGI. The CDR3 extends over 12 amino acids. CDR3 protein: CASSSGGETQYF. The CDR3 DNA follows: TGTGCCAGCAGTTCAGGGGGAGAGACCCAGTACTTC.

V usage is TRBV14 and J usage is TRBJ2-7; 7 bases match TRBD1. V dropped 5 bases and J dropped 1; count of bases not matched to a gene: 5. The germline V gene encodes CDR1 SGHDN and CDR2 FVKESK. This CDR3 has 14 residues. The CDR3 protein is CASSSRTGSYEQYF. CDR3 sequence (DNA): TGTGCCAGCAGCTCGCGGACAGGATCCTACGAGCAGTACTTC. The whole variable domain, remainder taken from reference TRBV14 and TRBJ2-7, is EAGVTQFPSHSVIEKGQTVTLRCDPISGHDNLYWYRRVMGKEIKFLLHFVKESKQDESGMPNNRFLAERTGGTYSTLKVQPAELEDSGVYFCASSSRTGSYEQYFGPGTRLTVT.

This rearrangement joins TRBV11-2 to TRBJ2-1, with 8 positions matching TRBD2. Germline CDR1 and CDR2: SGHAT and FQNNGV. This CDR3 has 15 residues. The ends lost 1 base at V and 4 bases at J; junction bases unmatched: 3. The CDR3 bases are TGTGCCAGCAGCTTAGGACTAGCGTCTTACAATGAGCAGTTCTTC. Amino acid sequence: CASSLGLASYNEQFF. The whole variable domain, filled in from reference TRBV11-2 and TRBJ2-1, reads EAGVAQSPRYKIIEKRQSVAFWCNPISGHATLYWYQQILGQGPKLLIQFQNNGVVDDSQLPKDRFSAERLKGVDSTLKIQPAKLEDSAVYLCASSLGLASYNEQFFGPGTRLTVL.

The gene calls are TRBV4-3 and TRBJ2-7; tentatively, D is TRBD1 (5 bases). CDR3 size: 17 residues. CDR1 and CDR2 (germline): LGHNA, YSLEER. V was pared by 0 bases and J by 2 bases, with 17 bases between. In nucleotides, the CDR3 is TGCGCCAGCAGCCAAGAAAGGGGTTCCCGACGGACCTACGAGCAGTACTTC. As protein: CASSQERGSRRTYEQYF.

The J gene is TRBJ1-6, the V gene TRBV10-3; 7 nucleotides line up with TRBD1. The ends lost 7 bases at V and 7 bases at J; junction bases unmatched: 4. CDR3 size: 13 residues. Germline V CDR1 and CDR2: ENHRY, SYGVKD. The CDR3 bases are TGTGCCATCAACGGACAGGCAAATTCACCCCTCCACTTT. Amino acids: CAINGQANSPLHF.

This chain connects TRBV28 to TRBJ1-6, with D maybe TRBD1 (6 bases). Per germline, CDR1 MDHEN and CDR2 SYDVKM. Trimming took 2 bases from V and 0 from J, leaving 23 bases between them. The CDR3 extends over 21 amino acids. DNA for the CDR3: TGTGCCAGCAGTTTAGCCTCAGCGTCAGGGGCCGGTGGCTCCTATAATTCACCCCTCCACTTT. Translating gives CASSLASASGAGGSYNSPLHF.

The V call is TRBV7-9, the J call TRBJ2-5, with D tentatively TRBD2 (6 bases). Germline values: CDR1 SEHNR, CDR2 FQNEAQ (reference sequence). The germline V and J ends were trimmed by 2 bases and 2 bases, with 15 bases remaining between them. The CDR3 has 16 residues. CDR3 DNA: TGTGCCAGCAGCTTACGGGCGGGGCCGGGGCAAGAGACCCAGTACTTC. Amino acid sequence: CASSLRAGPGQETQYF.

The CDR3 here is CASSEALGEGRNEQFF. In DNA form, the CDR3 reads TGTGCCAGCAGTGAAGCGCTAGGGGAGGGGAGAAATGAGCAGTTCTTC. The genes are TRBV2 and TRBJ2-1, with 7 bases fitting TRBD2. J was trimmed by 7 bases and V by 0 bases; bases with no gene match: 9. This CDR3 is 16 amino acids long. Germline V CDR1 and CDR2: SNHLY, FYNNEI.

The V and J genes are TRBV11-1 and TRBJ1-1; the match to TRBD1 covers 8 bases. J was trimmed by 6 bases and V by 4 bases; bases with no gene match: 4. Germline V CDR1 and CDR2: SGHAT, FQDESV (reference sequence). The CDR3 runs 13 residues. CDR3 sequence (DNA): TGTGCCAGCAGCTCACAGGGGGTAGCTGAAGCTTTCTTT. Protein sequence: CASSSQGVAEAFF.

This chain uses TRBV7-3 with TRBJ2-5; 7 positions agree with TRBD1. The junction had 8 bases not matched to a gene; V was cut back by 5 bases and J by 2 bases. The CDR3 sequence is 15 residues long. Germline values: CDR1 SGHTA, CDR2 FQGTGA. CDR3 sequence (DNA): TGTGCCAGCAGCCACTCGGGACAGTCGCAAGAGACCCAGTACTTC. Protein: CASSHSGQSQETQYF. Full variable domain (missing parts from reference TRBV7-3 and TRBJ2-5): GAGVSQTPSNKVTEKGKYVELRCDPISGHTALYWYRQSLGQGPEFLIYFQGTGAADDSGLPNDRFFAVRPEGSVSTLKIQRTERGDSAVYLCASSHSGQSQETQYFGPGTRLLVL.

The CDR3 DNA is TGTGCCAGCAGTGTCCGCGGGGGGGCCCCCGGGGAGCTGTTTTTT. Residues: CASSVRGGAPGELFF. This sequence joins TRBV6-1 and TRBJ2-2; 9 bases are shared with TRBD2. Germline V gives CDR1 MNHNS, CDR2 SASEGT. V was pared by 4 bases and J by 6 bases, with 6 bases of the junction left unmatched. The CDR3 loop spans 15 amino acids.

The chain carries TRBV6-1 and TRBJ2-3; tentatively, D is TRBD2 (6 bases). The CDR3 has 15 residues. Germline loops: CDR1 MNHNS, CDR2 SASEGT. Trimming left V 7 bases short and J 6 bases short, with 20 bases between. CDR3 protein: CASIEGGAASDTQYF. The CDR3 bases are TGTGCCAGCATCGAAGGCGGGGCGGCCTCGGATACGCAGTATTTT.

The chain carries TRBV28 and TRBJ1-5, with D perhaps matching TRBD1 (5 bases). Trimming stripped 6 bases from V and 7 bases from J, with 16 bases between. This CDR3 is built from 14 residues. Germline V lookup: CDR1 MDHEN, CDR2 SYDVKM. The CDR3 DNA is TGTGCCAGCAGGCTCCAGGGTGTTGAACAGCCCCAGCATTTT. This codes for CASRLQGVEQPQHF.

The CDR3 DNA reads TGTGCCTGGAGGGGCCCCGTCAATTCACCCCTCCACTTT. Its protein is CAWRGPVNSPLHF. The rearrangement uses TRBV30 and TRBJ1-6; D is uncertain. This CDR3 has 13 residues. Trimming pared 3 bases from V and 7 bases from J, leaving 10 bases between. The germline V gene encodes CDR1 GTSNPN and CDR2 SVGIG (reference sequence).

V is TRBV6-1 and J is TRBJ2-2, with TRBD1 as a possible D gene (6 bases). The CDR3 is 18 residues long. Germline V gene data show CDR1 as MNHNS and CDR2 as SASEGT. V lost 1 base, J lost 4 bases, and 19 bases lay in between. Here the CDR3 DNA reads TGTGCCAGCAGTGAAGGGGGATGGGGGACATTCTTCACCGGGGAGCTGTTTTTT. It translates to CASSEGGWGTFFTGELFF.

The chain links TRBV5-4 to TRBJ2-6; D ambiguous. The length of the CDR3 is 16 residues. CDR1 and CDR2 (germline): SGHNT, YYREEE (reference sequence). The ends were cut back, 3 bases at V and 0 bases at J, with 10 bases in the middle. The CDR3 region is CASSSPGLSGANVLTF. CDR3 DNA sequence: TGTGCCAGCAGCTCGCCTGGCCTCTCTGGGGCCAACGTCCTGACTTTC.

The sample holds one count of this clone. The CDR3 loop is CSVVHRGTDTQYF. The CDR3 coding sequence is TGCAGCGTTGTTCACAGGGGCACAGATACGCAGTATTTT. The chain combines TRBV29-1 with TRBJ2-3; TRBD1 is a possible D gene (6 bases). The germline V gene encodes CDR1 SQVTM and CDR2 ANQGSEA. Deletions cut 4 bases from V and 1 base from J, with 9 bases between. The CDR3 is 13 amino acids.

V and J are TRBV10-3 and TRBJ1-3; the match to TRBD1 covers 7 bases. The CDR3 extends over 13 amino acids. The J segment lost 6 bases and the V segment lost 6 bases, leaving 5 bases of the junction unmatched. Germline values: CDR1 ENHRY, CDR2 SYGVKD. CDR3 sequence reads: CAISPGTENTIYF. The DNA for the CDR3 is TGTGCCATCAGCCCCGGGACAGAAAACACCATATATTTT.

This rearrangement joins TRBV7-6 to TRBJ2-7; maybe TRBD2 (5 bases). The CDR3 sequence is 14 residues long. Germline V gives CDR1 SGHVS, CDR2 FNYEAQ. V gave up 1 base and J gave up 3 bases, with 10 bases separating them. The CDR3 bases are TGTGCCAGCAGCTTAGTGAACGGGAACTACGAGCAGTACTTC. This sequence encodes CASSLVNGNYEQYF. The complete variable domain, with remaining parts taken from reference TRBV7-6 and TRBJ2-7, reads GAGVSQSPRYKVTKRGQDVALRCDPISGHVSLYWYRQALGQGPEFLTYFNYEAQQDKSGLPNDRFSAERPEGSISTLTIQRTEQRDSAMYRCASSLVNGNYEQYFGPGTRLTVT.

The chain couples TRBV7-8 to TRBJ1-4; D remains unclear. The CDR3 is 15 residues long. The germline V and J ends were trimmed by 2 bases and 3 bases, with 10 bases remaining between them. The germline V gene encodes CDR1 SGHVS and CDR2 FQNEAQ. The CDR3 bases are TGTGCCAGCAGCTTACGAGGGTCCCCTAATGAAAAACTGTTTTTT. Translated: CASSLRGSPNEKLFF.

J is TRBJ2-7 and V is TRBV11-3; TRBD2 matches 13 bases. This CDR3 comprises 16 residues. Germline values: CDR1 SGHNT, CDR2 YENEEA. Trimming cost V 5 bases and J 0 bases; bases outside gene matches: 4. In DNA form, the CDR3 reads TGTGCCAGCAGCCCCGGACTAGCGGGGGTCTCCTACGAGCAGTACTTC. As protein: CASSPGLAGVSYEQYF.

V and J are TRBV4-1 and TRBJ2-3; a possible D gene is TRBD2 (6 bases). The CDR3 loop spans 19 amino acids. The germline CDR1 and CDR2 sequences are MGHRA and YSYEKL. V was clipped by 1 base and J by 3 bases, with 23 bases between them. The CDR3 here is CASSQGGGGTAGGTDTQYF. In DNA, the CDR3 is TGCGCCAGCAGCCAAGGCGGTGGAGGGACGGCCGGGGGTACAGATACGCAGTATTTT.

This clone was recorded only once. The chain uses TRBV28 and TRBJ1-2; D is possibly TRBD1 (6 bases). V was clipped by 4 bases and J by 4 bases, with 16 bases between them. Germline V gives CDR1 MDHEN, CDR2 SYDVKM. This CDR3 region has 15 residues. CDR3 nucleotides: TGTGCCAGCAGTTCCCCGGCAGGGGCACTCTATGGCTACACCTTC. Amino acid sequence: CASSSPAGALYGYTF.

This rearrangement joins TRBV6-5 to TRBJ1-1; D unresolved. V shed 5 bases and J shed 4 bases, with 14 bases lying between them. Germline V gene lookup returns CDR1 MNHEY and CDR2 SVGAGI. The CDR3 consists of 14 residues. Here the CDR3 reads CASSVGVPGTEAFF. The CDR3 region has the DNA TGTGCCAGCAGTGTCGGTGTCCCGGGCACTGAAGCTTTCTTT.